The source of this T cell receptor (beta chain) is a study of blood T cell repertoires in COVID-19. Background on the study: The study drew acute and convalescent COVID-19 samples from the United States, Italy and Spain. Nucleic acid was either cDNA or gDNA, and it came from T cells, B-cell-depleted T cells, or PBMCs.

Cohorts were determined from participant-reported clinical history. Cohort 3 recovery required two negative PCRs, clearance, or symptom resolution. Losses at the gene ends were 6 bases for V and 1 base for J; bases not matched to a gene: 8. The germline gives CDR1 LNHDA, CDR2 SQIVND (reference sequence). The CDR3 length is 16 residues. Here immunoSEQ multiplex PCR was the method, and the copy in TCRdb shows in-frame clones only, minus some. The repertoire holds about 350,000 clones, with less than 90% as singletons. The specimen sequenced was PBMCs or T cells enriched from blood (not recorded which). The V call is TRBV19, the J call TRBJ1-1; 10 nucleotides match TRBD1. The TCR comes from a woman in her 30s who had recovered from COVID-19. The chain's CDR3 is CASRPETGGRNTEAFF. CDR3 coding DNA: TGTGCCAGTAGACCCGAGACAGGGGGCAGGAACACTGAAGCTTTCTTT.